This T cell receptor beta chain was captured by sequencing in a study of human T cells and chemical hapten exposure. The overall study: Upper-back patches of 0.01% DPC were read at 6 days.

Library preparation tagged each individual cDNA molecule with a unique molecular identifier. MiXCR, run by TCRdb on the RACE reads, gives a single entry per CDR3 protein. The sample consists of about 78,000 distinct CDR3 sequences, about 8% of them appearing once. In germline, CDR1 is SGDLS, CDR2 YYNGEE. The V end lost 0 bases, the J end lost 0 bases, and 7 bases lay between the germline ends. This CDR3 is built from 14 residues. The time point here: patch test 2, 6 weeks after DPC sensitization. Treatment of the sample: therapeutic diphenylcyclopropenone sensitization with weekly scalp DPC. Study results and limitations: Expanded TCRs grouped into significantly more large CDR3 similarity clusters than controls produced. Alopecia was present in the donors, so their immune response may differ from healthy people's.

For this clonotype: The antigen remains undetermined.

This sequence originates from a woman aged 45-60 years with alopecia areata. Some clones in this sample may be carry-over from other donors' samples. This chain connects TRBV9 to TRBJ2-7, with D possibly being TRBD1 (5 bases). The specimen was whole blood, collected in connection with sensitization to the hapten diphenylcyclopropenone (DPC). The CDR3 nucleotides read TGTGCCAGCAGCGTAGAGGGGCGCTCCTACGAGCAGTACTTC. Protein product: CASSVEGRSYEQYF.